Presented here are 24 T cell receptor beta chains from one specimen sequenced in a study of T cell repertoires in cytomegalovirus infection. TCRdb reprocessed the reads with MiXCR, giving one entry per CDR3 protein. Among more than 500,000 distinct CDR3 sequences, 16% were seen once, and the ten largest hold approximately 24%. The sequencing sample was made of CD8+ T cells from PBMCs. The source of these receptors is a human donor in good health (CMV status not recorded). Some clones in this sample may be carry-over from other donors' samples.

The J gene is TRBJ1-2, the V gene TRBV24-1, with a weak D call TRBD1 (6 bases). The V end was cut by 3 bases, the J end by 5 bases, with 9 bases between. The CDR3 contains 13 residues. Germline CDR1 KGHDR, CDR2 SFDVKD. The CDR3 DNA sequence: TGTGCCACCAGTGATGCCGGGACATATGGCTACACCTTC. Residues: CATSDAGTYGYTF.

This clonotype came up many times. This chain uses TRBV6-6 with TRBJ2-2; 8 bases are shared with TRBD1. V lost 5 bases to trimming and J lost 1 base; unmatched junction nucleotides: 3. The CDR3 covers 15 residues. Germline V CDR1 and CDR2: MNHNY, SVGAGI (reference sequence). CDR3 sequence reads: CASSTQGVNTGELFF. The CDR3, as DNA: TGTGCCAGCAGTACACAGGGGGTGAACACCGGGGAGCTGTTTTTT.

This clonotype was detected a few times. For the CDR3, the DNA is TGTGCCAGCAGCTCCCGGGACAGGGGGCTCCACGAGCAGTACTTC. Translation gives CASSSRDRGLHEQYF. The chain is built from TRBV5-4 and TRBJ2-7; 12 nucleotides match TRBD1. Germline V gene sequence: CDR1 SGHNT, CDR2 YYREEE (reference sequence). There are 15 residues in the CDR3. V lost 3 bases to trimming and J lost 5 bases; unmatched junction nucleotides: 6.

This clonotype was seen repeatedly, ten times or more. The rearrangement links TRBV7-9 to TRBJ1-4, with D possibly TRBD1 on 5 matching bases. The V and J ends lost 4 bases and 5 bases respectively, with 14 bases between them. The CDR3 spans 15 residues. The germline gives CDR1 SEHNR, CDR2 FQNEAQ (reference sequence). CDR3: CASSSPGHLNEKLFF. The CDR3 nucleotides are TGTGCCAGCAGCTCACCGGGGCACCTGAATGAAAAACTGTTTTTT.

CDR3 in amino acids: CASSYFPHRTLLYGYTF. CDR3 coding DNA: TGTGCCAGCAGTTATTTTCCCCACCGGACGTTGCTGTATGGCTACACCTTC. The chain employs TRBV6-5 and TRBJ1-2; D remains ambiguous. The CDR3 is made up of 17 amino acids. Germline-derived CDR1 and CDR2 are MNHEY and SVGAGI. Deletions cut 3 bases from V and 5 bases from J, with 22 bases between.

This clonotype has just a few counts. The CDR3 reads CASSVGGRGTEAFF. The CDR3 DNA reads TGTGCCAGCAGCGTAGGGGGGCGCGGGACTGAAGCTTTCTTT. The chain couples TRBV9 to TRBJ1-1; tentative D call: TRBD1 (6 bases). Trimming cost V 0 bases and J 5 bases, with 11 bases left between them. The length of the CDR3 is 14 residues. Germline V gene lookup returns CDR1 SGDLS and CDR2 YYNGEE. The variable domain in full, completed from reference TRBV9 and TRBJ1-1, reads DSGVTQTPKHLITATGQRVTLRCSPRSGDLSVYWYQQSLDQGLQFLIQYYNGEERAKGNILERFSAQQFPDLHSELNLSSLELGDSALYFCASSVGGRGTEAFFGQGTRLTVV.

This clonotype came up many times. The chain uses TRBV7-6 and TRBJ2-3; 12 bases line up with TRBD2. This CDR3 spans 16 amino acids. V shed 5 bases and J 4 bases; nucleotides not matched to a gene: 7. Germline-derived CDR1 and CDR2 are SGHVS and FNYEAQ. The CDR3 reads CASSPLAGGSSDTQYF. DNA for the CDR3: TGTGCCAGCAGCCCACTAGCGGGGGGATCCTCAGATACGCAGTATTTT.

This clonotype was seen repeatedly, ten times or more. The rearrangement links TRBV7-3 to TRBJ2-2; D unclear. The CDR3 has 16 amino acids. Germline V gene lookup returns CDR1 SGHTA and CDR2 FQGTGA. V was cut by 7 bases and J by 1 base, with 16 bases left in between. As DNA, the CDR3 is TGTGCCAGCACCCCCGGAGAGATGAAGAACACCGGGGAGCTGTTTTTT. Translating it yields CASTPGEMKNTGELFF.

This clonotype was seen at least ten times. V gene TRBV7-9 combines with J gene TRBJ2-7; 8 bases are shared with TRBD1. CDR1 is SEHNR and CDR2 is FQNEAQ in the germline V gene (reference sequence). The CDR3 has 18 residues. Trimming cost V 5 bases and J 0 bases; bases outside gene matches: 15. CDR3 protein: CASSTAGTTGASSYEQYF. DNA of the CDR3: TGTGCCAGCAGCACCGCCGGGACGACAGGGGCCAGCTCCTACGAGCAGTACTTC. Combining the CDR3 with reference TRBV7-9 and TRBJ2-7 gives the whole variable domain DTGVSQNPRHKITKRGQNVTFRCDPISEHNRLYWYRQTLGQGPEFLTYFQNEAQLEKSRLLSDRFSAERPKGSFSTLEIQRTEQGDSAMYLCASSTAGTTGASSYEQYFGPGTRLTVT.

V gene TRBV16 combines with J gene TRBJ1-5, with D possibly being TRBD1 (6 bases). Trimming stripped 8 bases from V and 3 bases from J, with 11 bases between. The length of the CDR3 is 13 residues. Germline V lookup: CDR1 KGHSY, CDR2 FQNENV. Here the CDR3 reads CASGQKDNQPQHF. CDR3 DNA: TGTGCCAGCGGACAGAAGGACAATCAGCCCCAGCATTTT.

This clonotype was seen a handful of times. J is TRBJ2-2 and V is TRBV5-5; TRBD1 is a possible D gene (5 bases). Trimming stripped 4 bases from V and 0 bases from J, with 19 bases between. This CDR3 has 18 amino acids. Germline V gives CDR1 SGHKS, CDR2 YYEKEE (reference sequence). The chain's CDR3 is CASSLLLLRGPNTGELFF. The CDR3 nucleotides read TGTGCCAGCAGCCTTCTACTCCTAAGGGGCCCGAACACCGGGGAGCTGTTTTTT.

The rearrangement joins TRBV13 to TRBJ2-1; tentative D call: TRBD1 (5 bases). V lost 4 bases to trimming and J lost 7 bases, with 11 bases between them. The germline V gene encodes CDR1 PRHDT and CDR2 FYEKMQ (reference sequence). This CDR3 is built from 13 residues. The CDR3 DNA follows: TGTGCCAGCAGCTCTGTAGGGGTTAATGAGCAGTTCTTC. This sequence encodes CASSSVGVNEQFF.

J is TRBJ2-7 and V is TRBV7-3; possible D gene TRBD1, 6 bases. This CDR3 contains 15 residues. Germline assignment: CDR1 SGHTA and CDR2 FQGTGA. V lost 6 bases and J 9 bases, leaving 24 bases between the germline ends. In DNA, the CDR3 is TGTGCCAGCAGTCCAGCCGGGACAACCGGGATAGGGCAGTACTTC. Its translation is CASSPAGTTGIGQYF.

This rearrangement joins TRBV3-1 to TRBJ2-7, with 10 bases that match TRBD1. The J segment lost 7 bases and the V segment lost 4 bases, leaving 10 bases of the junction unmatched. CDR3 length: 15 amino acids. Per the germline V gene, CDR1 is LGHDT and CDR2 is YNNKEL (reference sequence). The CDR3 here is CASSPHRQGAGEQYF. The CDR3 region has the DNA TGTGCCAGCAGCCCCCACCGACAGGGGGCCGGTGAGCAGTACTTC.

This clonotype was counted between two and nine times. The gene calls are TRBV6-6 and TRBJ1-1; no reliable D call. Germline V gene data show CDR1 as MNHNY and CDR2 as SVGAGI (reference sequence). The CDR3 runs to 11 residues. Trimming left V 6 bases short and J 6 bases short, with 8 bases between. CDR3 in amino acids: CASSRLPEAFF. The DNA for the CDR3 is TGTGCCAGCAGCAGGCTCCCTGAAGCTTTCTTT.

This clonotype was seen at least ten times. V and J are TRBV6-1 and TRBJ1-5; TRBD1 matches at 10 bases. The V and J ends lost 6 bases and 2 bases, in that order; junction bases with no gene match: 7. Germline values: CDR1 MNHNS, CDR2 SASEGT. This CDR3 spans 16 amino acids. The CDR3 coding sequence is TGTGCCAGCAGACGGACGGACAGGGGGGGCAATCAGCCCCAGCATTTT. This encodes CASRRTDRGGNQPQHF.

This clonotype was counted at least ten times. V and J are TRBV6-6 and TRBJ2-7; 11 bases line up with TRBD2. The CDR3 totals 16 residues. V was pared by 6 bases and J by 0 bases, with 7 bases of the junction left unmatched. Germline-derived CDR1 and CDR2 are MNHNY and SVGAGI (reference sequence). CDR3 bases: TGTGCCAGCAGCTCGACTAGCGGGATGTTCTCCTACGAGCAGTACTTC. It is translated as CASSSTSGMFSYEQYF.

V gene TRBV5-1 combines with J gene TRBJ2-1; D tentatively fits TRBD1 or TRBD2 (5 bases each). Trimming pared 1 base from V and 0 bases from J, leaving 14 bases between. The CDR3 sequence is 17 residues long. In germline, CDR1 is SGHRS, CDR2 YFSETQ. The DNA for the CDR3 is TGCGCCAGCAGCTTGTATGGGGGTGCGAGCTCCTACAATGAGCAGTTCTTC. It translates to CASSLYGGASSYNEQFF.

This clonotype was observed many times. In nucleotides, the CDR3 is TGTGCCAGCAGATCTAGGGTGACCGCTGAAGCTTTCTTT. It is translated as CASRSRVTAEAFF. This chain uses TRBV11-2 with TRBJ1-1; D gene ambiguous. The V end lost 6 bases, the J end lost 6 bases, and 14 bases lay between the germline ends. CDR3 length: 13 residues. Germline V gene data show CDR1 as SGHAT and CDR2 as FQNNGV.

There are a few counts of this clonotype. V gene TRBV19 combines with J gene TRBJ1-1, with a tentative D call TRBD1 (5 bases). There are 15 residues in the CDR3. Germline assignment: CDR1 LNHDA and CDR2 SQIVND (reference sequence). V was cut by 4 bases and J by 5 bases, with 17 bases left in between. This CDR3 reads CASSTPGGGRTEAFF. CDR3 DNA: TGTGCCAGTAGTACCCCTGGGGGGGGAAGGACTGAAGCTTTCTTT.

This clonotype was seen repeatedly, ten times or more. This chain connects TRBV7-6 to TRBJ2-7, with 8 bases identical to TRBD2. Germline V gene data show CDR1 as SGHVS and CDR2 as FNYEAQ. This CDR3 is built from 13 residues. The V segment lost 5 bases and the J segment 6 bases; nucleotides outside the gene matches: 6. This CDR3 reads CASSPGGSVEQYF. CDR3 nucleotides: TGTGCCAGCAGCCCGGGGGGGTCCGTCGAGCAGTACTTC.

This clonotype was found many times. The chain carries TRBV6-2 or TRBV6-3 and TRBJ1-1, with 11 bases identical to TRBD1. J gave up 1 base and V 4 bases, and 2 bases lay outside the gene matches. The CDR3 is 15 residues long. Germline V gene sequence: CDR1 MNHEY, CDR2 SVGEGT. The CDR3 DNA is TGTGCCAGCAGTTCAGGACAGGGGGCGAACACTGAAGCTTTCTTT. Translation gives CASSSGQGANTEAFF.

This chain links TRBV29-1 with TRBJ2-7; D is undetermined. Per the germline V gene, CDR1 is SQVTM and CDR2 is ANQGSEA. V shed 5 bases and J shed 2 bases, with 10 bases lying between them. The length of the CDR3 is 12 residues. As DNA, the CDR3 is TGCAGCGTTTTCGGCAGAACCTACGAGCAGTACTTC. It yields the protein CSVFGRTYEQYF.

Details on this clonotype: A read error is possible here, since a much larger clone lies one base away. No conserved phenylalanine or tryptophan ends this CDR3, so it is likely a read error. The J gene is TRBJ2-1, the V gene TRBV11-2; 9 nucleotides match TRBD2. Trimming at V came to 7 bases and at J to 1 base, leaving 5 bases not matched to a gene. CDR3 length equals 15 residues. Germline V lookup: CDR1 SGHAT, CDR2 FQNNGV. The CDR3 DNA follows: TGTGCCAGCATGGGCGGGAGGGATTCCTACAATGAGCAGTTCTTA. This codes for CASMGGRDSYNEQFL.